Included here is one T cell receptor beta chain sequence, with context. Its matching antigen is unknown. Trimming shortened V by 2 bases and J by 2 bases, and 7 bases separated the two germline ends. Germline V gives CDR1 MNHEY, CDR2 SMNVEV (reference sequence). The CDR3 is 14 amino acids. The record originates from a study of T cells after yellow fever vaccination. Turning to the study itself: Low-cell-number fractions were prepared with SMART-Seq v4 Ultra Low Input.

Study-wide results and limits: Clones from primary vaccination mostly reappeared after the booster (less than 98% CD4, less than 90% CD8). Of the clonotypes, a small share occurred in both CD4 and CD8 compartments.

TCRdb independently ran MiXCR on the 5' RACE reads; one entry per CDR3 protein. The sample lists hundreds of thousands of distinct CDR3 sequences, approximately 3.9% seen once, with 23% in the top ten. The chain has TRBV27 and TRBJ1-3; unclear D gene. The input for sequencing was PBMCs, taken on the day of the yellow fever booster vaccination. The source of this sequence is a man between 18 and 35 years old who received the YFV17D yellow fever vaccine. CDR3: CASSLTAAGNTIYF. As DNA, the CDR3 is TGTGCCAGCAGTTTAACGGCAGCTGGAAACACCATATATTTT.